Below are 16 T cell receptor beta chains sequenced from a single sample in a study of control samples from healthy donors and cancer patients. This table comes from immunoSEQ multiplex PCR, and its TCRdb copy is limited to in-frame clones, with some not included. The table lists 170,000 or so clones, just over 90% of them singletons. Material for sequencing was blood. These receptors all come from a man aged 25 to 40 in good health.

V and J are TRBV2 and TRBJ2-7; D unclear. Germline V gene lookup returns CDR1 SNHLY and CDR2 FYNNEI. Trimming removed 3 bases from V and 1 base from J, with 16 bases in between. CDR3 length: 16 amino acids. CDR3 bases: TGTGCCAGCAGTGACCCTACAGTCTCACCTTCCTACGAGCAGTACTTC. This translates into CASSDPTVSPSYEQYF.

DNA for the CDR3: TGTGCCAGCAGCCCATTCGGACTAGCGGAGGAAATCGGGGAGCTGTTTTTT. This translates into CASSPFGLAEEIGELFF. The genes are TRBV13 and TRBJ2-2; 10 bases fit TRBD2. The V segment lost 5 bases and the J segment 7 bases; nucleotides outside the gene matches: 13. The germline V gene encodes CDR1 PRHDT and CDR2 FYEKMQ (reference sequence). The CDR3 runs 17 residues.

This chain joins TRBV28 and TRBJ1-2, with D possibly being TRBD1 (5 bases). Germline lookup yields CDR1 MDHEN and CDR2 SYDVKM. The V end lost 6 bases, the J end lost 4 bases, and 15 bases lay between the germline ends. This CDR3 has 14 amino acids. The CDR3 DNA follows: TGTGCCAGCAGGGGGCAGGGTAGGATCTATGGCTACACCTTC. Its protein product is CASRGQGRIYGYTF.

The chain carries TRBV6-2 or TRBV6-3 and TRBJ1-2; 7 bases agree with TRBD1. The CDR3 consists of 17 residues. The trim removed 3 bases at V and 3 bases at J, leaving 13 bases unmatched. The germline V gene encodes CDR1 MNHEY and CDR2 SVGEGT. The CDR3 region is CASSYPEQGSSDYGYTF. CDR3 DNA sequence: TGTGCCAGCAGTTATCCGGAACAGGGGTCCTCTGACTATGGCTACACCTTC.

The rearrangement uses TRBV3-1 (or the pseudogene TRBV3-2) and TRBJ1-2; D remains unclear. V dropped 0 bases and J dropped 3 bases, with 17 bases sitting between them. The CDR3 loop spans 17 amino acids. CDR1 LGHDT and CDR2 YNNKEL come from the germline V gene (reference sequence). The CDR3 region is CASSQDQGLPGDYGYTF. The CDR3 DNA follows: TGTGCCAGCAGCCAAGATCAAGGGCTACCAGGAGACTATGGCTACACCTTC.

This clone is a singleton in its sample. The V gene is TRBV16, the J gene TRBJ1-1, with D uncertain. The CDR3 is 15 amino acids. V was clipped by 4 bases and J by 1 base, with 13 bases between them. CDR1 KGHSY and CDR2 FQNENV come from the germline V gene. DNA for the CDR3: TGTGCCAGCAGCCCCCCAGGCCGTCGGAACACTGAAGCTTTCTTT. Amino acid sequence: CASSPPGRRNTEAFF.

This clone was seen just once. J is TRBJ2-7 and V is TRBV11-2, with TRBD2 matching over 8 bases. CDR3 length equals 17 residues. Unmatched junction bases numbered 12, after V lost 0 bases and J lost 5 bases. Germline values: CDR1 SGHAT, CDR2 FQNNGV. CDR3 region: CASSLDIGSGSAHEQYF. The CDR3 DNA is TGTGCCAGCAGCTTAGATATAGGAAGCGGGAGTGCCCACGAGCAGTACTTC.

DNA for the CDR3: TGTGCCAGCATCCGGGACACCTTCCAAGAGACCCAGTACTTC. Its translation: CASIRDTFQETQYF. The chain carries TRBV7-9 and TRBJ2-5; perhaps TRBD1 as D (6 bases). Germline loops: CDR1 SEHNR, CDR2 FQNEAQ (reference sequence). V lost 7 bases to trimming and J lost 1 base, with 13 bases between them. This CDR3 comprises 14 residues.

The chain uses TRBV13 and TRBJ1-1, with D possibly matching TRBD1 (6 bases). The CDR3 spans 16 residues. Trimming took 1 base from V and 6 from J, leaving 18 bases between them. Germline CDR1 PRHDT, CDR2 FYEKMQ (reference sequence). The CDR3 DNA reads TGTGCCAGCAGCTTAGCACTAGGGGAGGGGGTTGCTGAAGCTTTCTTT. Its protein is CASSLALGEGVAEAFF. The full variable domain, with the rest looked up from reference TRBV13 and TRBJ1-1, is AAGVIQSPRHLIKEKRETATLKCYPIPRHDTVYWYQQGPGQDPQFLISFYEKMQSDKGSIPDRFSAQQFSDYHSELNMSSLELGDSALYFCASSLALGEGVAEAFFGQGTRLTVV.

The J gene is TRBJ2-3, the V gene TRBV11-2, with TRBD1 matching over 8 bases. Losses at the gene ends were 0 bases for V and 1 base for J; bases not matched to a gene: 12. Per the germline V gene, CDR1 is SGHAT and CDR2 is FQNNGV. The CDR3 consists of 19 residues. CDR3 sequence reads: CASSLDTQISDRGTDTQYF. CDR3 in DNA: TGTGCCAGCAGCTTAGATACCCAGATATCGGACAGGGGCACAGATACGCAGTATTTT.

The chain recombines TRBV5-1 with TRBJ2-2; 7 bases agree with TRBD2. The CDR3 has 16 amino acids. V lost 0 bases to trimming and J lost 0 bases; unmatched junction nucleotides: 2. In germline, CDR1 is SGHRS, CDR2 YFSETQ. The CDR3, as DNA: TGCGCCAGCAGCTTGGCCGGGGGGTCGAACACCGGGGAGCTGTTTTTT. Translated: CASSLAGGSNTGELFF. Full variable domain (missing parts from reference TRBV5-1 and TRBJ2-2): KAGVTQTPRYLIKTRGQQVTLSCSPISGHRSVSWYQQTPGQGLQFLFEYFSETQRNKGNFPGRFSGRQFSNSRSEMNVSTLELGDSALYLCASSLAGGSNTGELFFGEGSRLTVL.

This sequence joins TRBV6-5 and TRBJ1-1; D possibly corresponds to TRBD1 (5 bases). Trimming stripped 2 bases from V and 8 bases from J, with 9 bases between. CDR1 is MNHEY and CDR2 is SVGAGI in the germline V gene. CDR3 length: 12 residues. The CDR3 spells CASSYRGLEAFF. The CDR3 nucleotides read TGTGCCAGCAGTTACAGGGGCCTGGAAGCTTTCTTT.

V is TRBV5-1 and J is TRBJ2-7; D might be TRBD2 (5 bases). This CDR3 is 17 amino acids long. V lost 0 bases and J lost 1, with 17 bases in between. CDR1 and CDR2 from the germline V gene are SGHRS and YFSETQ. The CDR3 loop reads CASSLALVATSSYEQYF. The CDR3 nucleotides read TGCGCCAGCAGCTTGGCCTTAGTAGCGACATCTTCCTACGAGCAGTACTTC.

This chain connects TRBV19 to TRBJ1-5; weak D call: TRBD1 (5 bases). This CDR3 contains 13 residues. Trimming cost V 8 bases and J 9 bases, with 17 bases left between them. CDR1 is LNHDA and CDR2 is SQIVND in the germline V gene (reference sequence). The chain's CDR3 is CASGAGTRGPQHF. CDR3 nucleotides: TGTGCCAGTGGGGCGGGGACCCGAGGGCCCCAGCATTTT.

The DNA for the CDR3 is TGTGCCAGTAGTTCTGACCTATCCGGGGTTTTCTACGAGCAGTACTTC. Translated, it gives CASSSDLSGVFYEQYF. The chain has TRBV19 and TRBJ2-7; TRBD2 is a possible D gene (5 bases). Germline CDR1 reads LNHDA; CDR2 reads SQIVND (reference sequence). The ends were cut back, 5 bases at V and 3 bases at J, with 20 bases in the middle. The CDR3 has 16 amino acids.

The genes are TRBV28 and TRBJ1-2; TRBD1 aligns across 8 bases. Germline V gives CDR1 MDHEN, CDR2 SYDVKM. Trimming took 7 bases from V and 4 from J; bases not matched to a gene: 11. The CDR3 covers 15 residues. The CDR3 DNA sequence: TGTGCCAGCATAGAAGGGACAGGCCTTGGCTATGGCTACACCTTC. Amino acid sequence: CASIEGTGLGYGYTF.